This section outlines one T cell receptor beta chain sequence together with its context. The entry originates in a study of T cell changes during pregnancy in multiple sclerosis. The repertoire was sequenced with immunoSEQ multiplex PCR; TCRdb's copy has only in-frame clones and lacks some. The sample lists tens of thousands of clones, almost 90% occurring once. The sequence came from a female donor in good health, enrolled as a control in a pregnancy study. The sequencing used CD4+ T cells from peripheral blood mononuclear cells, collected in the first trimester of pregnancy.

The CDR3 is CAWSVPRGQTEDYGYTF. Written as DNA, the CDR3 is TGTGCCTGGAGTGTACCCAGGGGGCAAACGGAAGACTATGGCTACACCTTC. The chain carries TRBV30 and TRBJ1-2, with 8 positions matching TRBD1. CDR3 length: 17 residues. Trimming took 0 bases from V and 3 from J; bases not matched to a gene: 12. CDR1 and CDR2 (germline): GTSNPN, SVGIG (reference sequence).